Following are 23 T cell receptor beta chains from one sample sequenced in a study of cytomegalovirus exposure and HLA in healthy donors. The PCR had 60 Vbeta and 13 Jbeta primers. Assay used: immunoSEQ multiplex PCR; TCRdb lists only in-frame clones, some missing. The table lists about 72,000 clones, with 4% to 5.5% in the top ten. Sequenced material: PBMCs. These receptors were collected from a woman in her thirties or forties in good health and CMV-seropositive.

The chain links TRBV7-2 to TRBJ1-1, with 8 bases aligning to TRBD1. The germline CDR1 and CDR2 sequences are SGHTA and FQGNSA. The trim removed 5 bases at V and 0 bases at J, leaving 5 bases unmatched. The CDR3 extends over 15 amino acids. The CDR3 region is CASSTRQGLNTEAFF. CDR3 nucleotide sequence: TGTGCCAGCAGCACAAGACAGGGGCTGAACACTGAAGCTTTCTTT.

V and J are TRBV2 and TRBJ2-1; no clear D. Germline CDR1 reads SNHLY; CDR2 reads FYNNEI. The V end lost 5 bases, the J end lost 2 bases, and 13 bases lay between the germline ends. The CDR3 runs to 15 residues. Here the CDR3 DNA reads TGTGCCAGCAGTTCTCAGGCGTCCCCCTACAATGAGCAGTTCTTC. Protein product: CASSSQASPYNEQFF.

The chain couples TRBV5-1 to TRBJ2-2; 11 bases fit TRBD2. V lost 1 base, J lost 6 bases, and 8 bases stayed unmatched. The germline V gene encodes CDR1 SGHRS and CDR2 YFSETQ. This CDR3 has 17 amino acids. CDR3 in amino acids: CASSLWFSGRAAGELFF. The CDR3 DNA sequence: TGCGCCAGCAGCTTGTGGTTTAGCGGGAGGGCCGCCGGGGAGCTGTTTTTT.

The rearrangement links TRBV6-5 to TRBJ2-5; TRBD2 might be the D (6 bases). The CDR3 sequence is 13 residues long. The germline CDR1 and CDR2 sequences are MNHEY and SVGAGI. The V end lost 11 bases, the J end lost 4 bases, and 17 bases lay between the germline ends. The CDR3 DNA follows: TGTGCCGCCGGGACTTGGGCGGGAGAGACCCAGTACTTC. This gives the protein CAAGTWAGETQYF.

V and J are TRBV20-1 and TRBJ1-2; perhaps TRBD1 as D (6 bases). Germline V gene data show CDR1 as DFQATT and CDR2 as SNEGSKA (reference sequence). V lost 6 bases, J lost 8 bases, and 13 bases lay in between. This CDR3 has 11 residues. CDR3 region: CSALTGSGYTF. DNA of the CDR3: TGCAGTGCCCTGACAGGCTCCGGCTACACCTTC.

The CDR3 region has the DNA TGTGCCAGCAGCGGGGGGACTAGCGGGAATACCGGGGAGCTGTTTTTT. This encodes CASSGGTSGNTGELFF. This chain uses TRBV4-2 with TRBJ2-2; 13 bases line up with TRBD2. CDR3 size: 16 residues. J gave up 5 bases and V 5 bases, and 5 bases lay outside the gene matches. Germline CDR1 reads LGHNA; CDR2 reads YNFKEQ.

This chain connects TRBV9 to TRBJ2-7, with D tentatively TRBD1 (5 bases). Germline V lookup: CDR1 SGDLS, CDR2 YYNGEE. This CDR3 has 12 residues. Trimming stripped 4 bases from V and 3 bases from J, with 8 bases between. The CDR3 coding sequence is TGTGCCAGCAGCCCTGACAGCTACGAGCAGTACTTC. This translates into CASSPDSYEQYF.

V and J are TRBV7-9 and TRBJ2-2; 9 bases fit TRBD2. There are 15 residues in the CDR3. Germline lookup yields CDR1 SEHNR and CDR2 FQNEAQ (reference sequence). V gave up 5 bases and J gave up 6 bases; unmatched junction bases: 7. CDR3 nucleotides: TGTGCCAGCAGCCCCCGCGGGGGGGAACCCGGGGAGCTGTTTTTT. Translated: CASSPRGGEPGELFF.

For the CDR3, the DNA is TGTGCCAGCAGCGTGGCTGTTGGGGCGATAGATACGCAGTATTTT. Translation: CASSVAVGAIDTQYF. The chain couples TRBV9 to TRBJ2-3, with D possibly being TRBD1 (5 bases). CDR3 length equals 15 residues. Germline CDR1 and CDR2: SGDLS and YYNGEE. V gave up 2 bases and J gave up 5 bases, with 15 bases separating them.

CDR3 in DNA: TGTGCCAGTAGTACCGGGGACAGTTACATGAACACTGAAGCTTTCTTT. Its protein is CASSTGDSYMNTEAFF. The chain joins TRBV19 to TRBJ1-1, with 7 positions matching TRBD1. Germline V gene sequence: CDR1 LNHDA, CDR2 SQIVND (reference sequence). There are 16 residues in the CDR3. J gave up 0 bases and V 4 bases, and 8 bases lay outside the gene matches.

The CDR3 DNA sequence: TGTGCCTGGAGTTTGGGGAGCGGGACCTATGAGCAGTTCTTC. Amino acids: CAWSLGSGTYEQFF. The chain couples TRBV30 to TRBJ2-1; 7 bases are shared with TRBD2. Germline-derived CDR1 and CDR2 are GTSNPN and SVGIG (reference sequence). The V gene end was trimmed by 2 bases and the J gene end by 8 bases; junction bases not matched to a gene: 9. The CDR3 runs 14 residues.

This chain joins TRBV6-1 and TRBJ2-7; 7 bases match TRBD2. Germline CDR1 is MNHNS and CDR2 is SASEGT. The CDR3 spans 13 residues. V gave up 8 bases and J gave up 4 bases; unmatched junction bases: 8. In DNA, the CDR3 is TGTGCCAGCGGTAGGGGAGGGCCTTACGAGCAGTACTTC. It encodes CASGRGGPYEQYF.

The CDR3 sequence: CASSMNTGLGTDTQYF. CDR3 nucleotides: TGTGCCAGTAGTATGAATACGGGGTTGGGCACAGATACGCAGTATTTT. The chain uses TRBV19 and TRBJ2-3, with D perhaps matching TRBD2 (5 bases). The germline V gene encodes CDR1 LNHDA and CDR2 SQIVND (reference sequence). Trimming removed 3 bases at V and 1 base at J, with 14 bases between. This CDR3 comprises 16 residues. The entire variable domain, with the rest obtained from reference TRBV19 and TRBJ2-3, is as follows: DGGITQSPKYLFRKEGQNVTLSCEQNLNHDAMYWYRQDPGQGLRLIYYSQIVNDFQKGDIAEGYSVSREKKESFPLTVTSAQKNPTAFYLCASSMNTGLGTDTQYFGPGTRLTVL.

This chain connects TRBV29-1 to TRBJ2-3; a possible D gene is TRBD1 (8 bases). V was shortened by 7 bases and J by 5 bases, with 22 bases between the two germline ends. Germline-derived CDR1 and CDR2 are SQVTM and ANQGSEA. CDR3 size: 15 residues. Written as DNA, the CDR3 is TGCAGCGCCTACAGGGGGGGGTCCACGATAGATACGCAGTATTTT. Translating gives CSAYRGGSTIDTQYF.

The genes are TRBV6-5 and TRBJ2-3; a possible D gene is TRBD1 (6 bases). Between the trimmed V and J ends, which lost 0 bases and 4 bases, there was a span of 11 bases. Germline assignment: CDR1 MNHEY and CDR2 SVGAGI. The CDR3 consists of 15 residues. CDR3 in amino acids: CASSYSFRGPDTQYF. The CDR3, as DNA: TGTGCCAGCAGTTACTCGTTCAGGGGCCCAGATACGCAGTATTTT.

The chain recombines TRBV12-5 with TRBJ2-7, with D possibly TRBD1 on 5 matching bases. Germline CDR1 and CDR2: LGHNT and FRNRAP. V shed 5 bases and J shed 0 bases, with 11 bases lying between them. The CDR3 is 14 residues long. CDR3 region: CASGRPDSSYEQYF. The CDR3, as DNA: TGTGCTAGTGGTCGACCAGACAGCTCCTACGAGCAGTACTTC.

This chain uses TRBV7-8 with TRBJ2-7, with no clear D. This CDR3 comprises 14 residues. Germline V gene sequence: CDR1 SGHVS, CDR2 FQNEAQ. Trimming shortened V by 2 bases and J by 4 bases, and 12 bases separated the two germline ends. The CDR3 region is CASSLTKAVYEQYF. The CDR3 nucleotides are TGTGCCAGCAGCTTAACGAAGGCGGTTTACGAGCAGTACTTC.

The chain couples TRBV5-1 to TRBJ2-5; TRBD1 aligns across 7 bases. The J call may be wrong; the DNA end is better matched by TRBJ2-7. CDR1 and CDR2 from the germline V gene are SGHRS and YFSETQ. The CDR3 length is 15 residues. For the CDR3, the DNA is TGCGCCAGCAGCTATAGCGACAGGGAGACCTACGAGCAGTACTTC. Amino acid sequence: CASSYSDRETYEQYF.

V gene TRBV14 combines with J gene TRBJ1-2; no definite D call. CDR3 length: 14 amino acids. Germline CDR1 reads SGHDN; CDR2 reads FVKESK. V gave up 4 bases and J gave up 7 bases, with 16 bases separating them. CDR3: CASSLARRETGYTF. The CDR3 DNA reads as TGTGCCAGCAGCCTAGCCCGGAGGGAAACTGGCTACACCTTC.

J is TRBJ2-1 and V is TRBV5-4; 9 nucleotides align to TRBD2. Germline V gives CDR1 SGHNT, CDR2 YYREEE (reference sequence). With 6 bases clipped from V and 4 bases from J, the junction kept 5 bases outside the gene matches. This CDR3 is 14 amino acids long. CDR3 sequence: CASTPAGGYNEQFF. CDR3 DNA sequence: TGTGCCAGCACCCCTGCGGGGGGGTACAATGAGCAGTTCTTC.

The chain uses TRBV6-5 and TRBJ2-3, with D perhaps matching TRBD2 (5 bases). V was clipped by 2 bases and J by 8 bases, with 5 bases between them. CDR3 length: 11 amino acids. Looked up from germline, CDR1 is MNHEY and CDR2 is SVGAGI. The CDR3 DNA follows: TGTGCCAGCAGTTACGGGAGTACGCAGTATTTT. Its protein is CASSYGSTQYF.

V is TRBV4-1 and J is TRBJ2-7; 14 nucleotides match TRBD2. This CDR3 is 20 amino acids long. V lost 0 bases, J lost 0 bases, and 10 bases stayed unmatched. Germline V gene lookup returns CDR1 MGHRA and CDR2 YSYEKL. The CDR3 nucleotides are TGCGCCAGCAGCCAAGATTCCCGGACTAGCGGGAGGCCCGACTCCTACGAGCAGTACTTC. Translating it yields CASSQDSRTSGRPDSYEQYF.

The V call is TRBV2, the J call TRBJ2-5, with D perhaps matching TRBD1 (5 bases). Trimming took 7 bases from V and 4 from J, leaving 10 bases between them. Germline CDR1 SNHLY, CDR2 FYNNEI. The CDR3 loop spans 12 amino acids. The DNA for the CDR3 is TGTGCCAGCAACGACAGATCAGAGACCCAGTACTTC. Protein product: CASNDRSETQYF.